A selection of T cell receptor beta chains follows, all from one sample in a study of CD8 T cells in ankylosing spondylitis. MiXCR was run by TCRdb on the 5' RACE reads, yielding one entry per CDR3 protein. The sample has some 270,000 distinct CDR3 sequences; about 30% are singletons. Sequencing was carried out using blood, either unsorted or a sorted T cell fraction (not recorded which). These receptors were obtained from a male donor with ankylosing spondylitis or in good health (not recorded which). The CDR3 runs from the conserved cysteine through the conserved F or W. D genes are given only for firm matches. The size of a clone is reported for some rows only, either as once, few or many, or as a class for expanded clones.

NA,TRBV20-1,NA,TRBJ2-3,CSAREGTHTQYF,TGCAGTGCTAGAGAAGGGACCCATACGCAGTATTTT
NA,TRBV2,NA,TRBJ1-5,CASSEFGGRNQPQHF,TGTGCCAGCAGTGAATTTGGCGGCCGCAATCAGCCCCAGCATTTT
few,TRBV20-1,TRBD2,TRBJ2-1,CSAGTSGAPSYNEQFF,TGCAGTGCCGGGACTAGCGGGGCCCCATCCTACAATGAGCAGTTCTTC
NA,TRBV12-3/TRBV12-4,NA,TRBJ2-5,CASSFRDLETQYF,TGTGCCAGCAGTTTTAGGGACTTGGAGACCCAGTACTTC
once,TRBV15,NA,TRBJ1-4,CATSTKGGFTTNEKLFF,TGTGCCACCAGCACCAAGGGGGGTTTCACAACTAATGAAAAACTGTTTTTT
few,TRBV12-3/TRBV12-4,TRBD1,TRBJ2-3,CASSSWTGGWGDTQYF,TGTGCCAGCAGTTCGTGGACAGGGGGCTGGGGAGATACGCAGTATTTT
few,TRBV29-1,NA,TRBJ1-2,CSVEGGHGYTF,TGCAGCGTTGAAGGCGGCCATGGCTACACCTTC
few,TRBV7-2,NA,TRBJ1-2,CASSLGRNVNYGYTF,TGTGCCAGCAGCCTAGGGAGAAATGTTAACTATGGCTACACCTTC
few,TRBV12-3/TRBV12-4,NA,TRBJ2-1,CASKVTENNEQFF,TGTGCCAGCAAGGTTACGGAGAACAATGAGCAGTTCTTC
NA,TRBV10-3,NA,TRBJ2-1,CAISVDREQFF,TGTGCCATCAGTGTTGACAGGGAGCAGTTCTTC
NA,TRBV20-1,TRBD2,TRBJ2-5,CSASRLAGGETQYF,TGCAGTGCTAGCCGACTAGCGGGAGGAGAGACCCAGTACTTC
few,TRBV7-3,NA,TRBJ2-3,CASSATLSTDTQYF,TGTGCCAGCAGCGCTACGCTCAGCACAGATACGCAGTATTTT
once,TRBV7-6,TRBD2,TRBJ2-7,CASSLARELSYEQYF,TGTGCCAGCAGCTTAGCGCGGGAGCTCTCCTACGAGCAGTACTTC
few,TRBV5-4,NA,TRBJ2-5,CASSPTMNAETQYF,TGTGCCAGCAGCCCGACTATGAATGCGGAGACCCAGTACTTC
few,TRBV7-2,TRBD2,TRBJ2-3,CASSLEAGGPRDTQYF,TGTGCCAGCAGCTTAGAAGCGGGGGGGCCAAGGGATACGCAGTATTTT
few,TRBV18,TRBD1,TRBJ2-7,CASSPGQGGNSYEQYF,TGTGCCAGCTCACCCGGACAGGGGGGCAACTCCTACGAGCAGTACTTC
NA,TRBV27,NA,TRBJ1-1,CASSGGATEAFF,TGTGCCAGCAGCGGGGGTGCCACTGAAGCTTTCTTT
once,TRBV7-2,NA,TRBJ2-1,CASSPFGSHNEQFF,TGTGCCAGCAGCCCTTTCGGGAGCCACAATGAGCAGTTCTTC
NA,TRBV29-1,TRBD1,TRBJ2-1,CSVVGSGTGGPVWEQFF,TGCAGCGTTGTGGGGAGTGGGACAGGGGGTCCTGTGTGGGAGCAGTTCTTC
NA,TRBV2,NA,TRBJ2-3,CASSEGGAGGDTQYF,TGTGCCAGCAGTGAAGGGGGGGCCGGGGGAGATACGCAGTATTTT
NA,TRBV7-9,TRBD1,TRBJ2-1,CASTSGTAYNEQFF,TGTGCCAGCACCTCCGGGACAGCATACAATGAGCAGTTCTTC
few,TRBV4-1,NA,TRBJ2-4,CASSHTTLAKNIQYF,TGCGCCAGCAGCCACACAACACTAGCCAAAAACATTCAGTACTTC
NA,TRBV6-1,NA,TRBJ1-1,CASTPLPGGANTEAFF,TGTGCCAGCACCCCTCTTCCGGGGGGCGCGAACACTGAAGCTTTCTTT
NA,TRBV5-1,NA,TRBJ2-7,CASSLSGLGYEQYF,TGCGCCAGCAGCTTGAGTGGGCTAGGCTACGAGCAGTACTTC
few,TRBV6-1,NA,TRBJ1-5,CASSGAVDSNQPQHF,TGTGCCAGCAGTGGGGCAGTCGATAGCAATCAGCCCCAGCATTTT
NA,TRBV7-2,TRBD1,TRBJ1-1,CASSWGTGEFSLAFF,TGTGCCAGCAGCTGGGGGACAGGGGAGTTCTCCTTGGCTTTCTTT
few,TRBV29-1,TRBD1,TRBJ1-1,CSVGTGIAEAFF,TGCAGCGTGGGGACAGGGATCGCTGAAGCTTTCTTT
NA,TRBV20-1,TRBD1,TRBJ2-3,CSARTGSDTQYF,TGCAGTGCTAGGACAGGGTCAGATACGCAGTATTTT
many,TRBV4-2,TRBD1,TRBJ2-7,CASSQDQGAIYEQYF,TGTGCCAGCAGCCAAGATCAGGGGGCGATTTACGAGCAGTACTTC
NA,TRBV2,TRBD2,TRBJ2-1,CASSEVLAGGTEQFF,TGTGCCAGCAGTGAAGTGCTAGCGGGGGGCACTGAGCAGTTCTTC
once,TRBV29-1,NA,TRBJ2-7,CSVDGGDEQYF,TGCAGCGTTGATGGAGGGGACGAGCAGTACTTC
NA,TRBV4-2,NA,TRBJ2-1,CASSQGEAGYNEQFF,TGTGCCAGCAGCCAAGGCGAGGCAGGTTACAATGAGCAGTTCTTC
few,TRBV10-3,NA,TRBJ1-1,CAISGTTEAFF,TGTGCCATCAGTGGGACCACTGAAGCTTTCTTT
few,TRBV4-2,NA,TRBJ2-7,CASSQEQGTVYEQYF,TGTGCCAGCAGCCAAGAACAGGGTACGGTCTACGAGCAGTACTTC
NA,TRBV5-5,NA,TRBJ1-1,CASSLGFGTEAFF,TGTGCCAGCAGCTTGGGGTTTGGCACTGAAGCTTTCTTT
few,TRBV10-2,NA,TRBJ2-5,CASSDLGETQYF,TGCGCCAGCAGTGATTTGGGTGAGACCCAGTACTTC
few,TRBV20-1,NA,TRBJ2-7,CSAPTTPFSYEQYF,TGCAGTGCCCCAACCACCCCGTTCTCCTACGAGCAGTACTTC
few,TRBV10-3,NA,TRBJ1-1,CAIGGTDTEAFF,TGTGCCATCGGGGGGACGGACACTGAAGCTTTCTTT
few,TRBV28,NA,TRBJ2-4,CATEAVAKNIQYF,TGTGCCACTGAAGCGGTAGCCAAAAACATTCAGTACTTC
NA,TRBV5-1,NA,TRBJ2-3,CASSLGGQEDTQYF,TGCGCCAGCAGCTTGGGGGGGCAGGAAGATACGCAGTATTTT
NA,TRBV6-5,NA,TRBJ1-1,CASSYKGKFTEAFF,TGTGCCAGCAGTTACAAAGGGAAGTTCACTGAAGCTTTCTTT
NA,TRBV7-3,NA,TRBJ2-1,CASSPRGRCNNEQFF,TGTGCCAGCAGCCCCCGCGGCAGGTGTAACAATGAGCAGTTCTTC
NA,TRBV4-1,TRBD1,TRBJ1-1,CASSRTGGEVSTEAFF,TGCGCCAGCAGCCGCACAGGGGGCGAGGTTTCCACTGAAGCTTTCTTT